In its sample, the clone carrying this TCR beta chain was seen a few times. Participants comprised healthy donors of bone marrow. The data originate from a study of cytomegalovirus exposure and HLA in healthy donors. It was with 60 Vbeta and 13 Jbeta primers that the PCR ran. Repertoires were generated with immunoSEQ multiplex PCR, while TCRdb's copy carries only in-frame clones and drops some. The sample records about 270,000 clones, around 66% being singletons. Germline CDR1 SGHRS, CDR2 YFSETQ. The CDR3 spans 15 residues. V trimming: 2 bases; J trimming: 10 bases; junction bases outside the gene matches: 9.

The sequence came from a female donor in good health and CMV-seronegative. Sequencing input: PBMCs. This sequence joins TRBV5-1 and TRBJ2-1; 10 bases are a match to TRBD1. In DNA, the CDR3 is TGCGCCAGCAGCTTACCGGGACAGGGGAACGGGGAGCAGTTCTTC. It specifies CASSLPGQGNGEQFF.